The 29 T cell receptor beta chains reported below all come from one sample, sequenced in a study of T cells in Graves' hyperthyroidism and ophthalmopathy. Amplified TCR beta CDR3 regions derived from RNA transcripts. The primer set for the first-round RT-PCR of the TCR CDR3 was HTBI. TCRdb processed the multiplex PCR reads anew with MiXCR; each CDR3 protein has one entry. The table records about 700,000 distinct CDR3 sequences, roughly 15% of them present only once. The sample was blood. All receptors derive from a woman aged 18-30 years with Graves' hyperthyroidism.

This clonotype was seen many times. The rearrangement joins TRBV27 to TRBJ2-3; 15 nucleotides align to TRBD2. The V segment lost 4 bases and the J segment 6 bases; nucleotides outside the gene matches: 5. The CDR3 contains 16 residues. Germline-derived CDR1 and CDR2 are MNHEY and SMNVEV (reference sequence). The CDR3 region is CASSSPGTSGRDTQYF. The CDR3 DNA reads as TGTGCCAGCAGTTCCCCCGGGACTAGCGGGAGGGATACGCAGTATTTT.

This clonotype was detected ten times or more. The gene calls are TRBV7-9 and TRBJ2-3; D may be TRBD2 (5 bases). The germline V gene has CDR1 SEHNR and CDR2 FQNEAQ (reference sequence). The CDR3 runs 15 residues. V was cut by 6 bases and J by 0 bases, with 13 bases left in between. The CDR3 is CASRIWSGSTDTQYF. Written as DNA, the CDR3 is TGTGCCAGCAGAATCTGGAGCGGTAGCACAGATACGCAGTATTTT.

This clonotype was seen more than once but under ten times. The rearrangement joins TRBV20-1 to TRBJ2-3; unclear D gene. Trimming pared 8 bases from V and 4 bases from J, leaving 10 bases between. The CDR3 contains 11 residues. Germline CDR1 DFQATT, CDR2 SNEGSKA (reference sequence). CDR3 residues: CSTRFADTQYF. DNA of the CDR3: TGCAGTACGAGGTTCGCAGATACGCAGTATTTT.

The gene calls are TRBV24-1 and TRBJ1-5, with 10 bases fitting TRBD1. The CDR3 contains 17 residues. V lost 3 bases, J lost 2 bases, and 6 bases stayed unmatched. CDR1 is KGHDR, CDR2 SFDVKD, per germline. The CDR3 protein is CATSDPRTGGGNQPQHF. Here the CDR3 DNA reads TGTGCCACCAGTGATCCTAGGACAGGGGGAGGCAATCAGCCCCAGCATTTT.

V usage is TRBV28 and J usage is TRBJ1-6; D remains ambiguous. The CDR3 contains 11 residues. Looked up from germline, CDR1 is MDHEN and CDR2 is SYDVKM. Trimming pared 4 bases from V and 13 bases from J, leaving 8 bases between. CDR3 amino acids: CASSSGSPLHF. The CDR3 DNA follows: TGTGCCAGCAGTTCGGGATCGCCCCTCCACTTT.

Many counts were recorded for this clonotype. V usage is TRBV2 and J usage is TRBJ1-1; D uncertain. Germline V gives CDR1 SNHLY, CDR2 FYNNEI. The CDR3 covers 13 residues. V lost 2 bases and J lost 1, with 5 bases in between. CDR3: CASSERGNTEAFF. DNA for the CDR3: TGTGCCAGCAGTGAAAGAGGGAACACTGAAGCTTTCTTT.

This clonotype was observed once. The chain employs TRBV19 and TRBJ2-5; perhaps TRBD1 as D (6 bases). Trimming stripped 5 bases from V and 1 base from J, with 11 bases between. Germline CDR1 LNHDA, CDR2 SQIVND (reference sequence). The CDR3 has 14 amino acids. The CDR3 loop reads CASSPDSFQETQYF. CDR3 bases: TGTGCCAGTAGTCCGGACAGCTTCCAAGAGACCCAGTACTTC. Full variable domain (missing parts from reference TRBV19 and TRBJ2-5): DGGITQSPKYLFRKEGQNVTLSCEQNLNHDAMYWYRQDPGQGLRLIYYSQIVNDFQKGDIAEGYSVSREKKESFPLTVTSAQKNPTAFYLCASSPDSFQETQYFGPGTRLLVL.

Many counts were recorded for this clonotype. The V call is TRBV15, the J call TRBJ2-3; TRBD2 matches at 11 bases. J gave up 2 bases and V 5 bases, and 12 bases lay outside the gene matches. Germline values: CDR1 LNHNV, CDR2 YYDKDF (reference sequence). The length of the CDR3 is 18 residues. CDR3 sequence reads: CATSARPVAGGITDTQYF. The CDR3 region has the DNA TGTGCCACCAGCGCCCGCCCTGTAGCGGGAGGGATCACAGATACGCAGTATTTT.

At least ten counts were recorded for this clonotype. This chain joins TRBV18 and TRBJ1-1; D perhaps matches TRBD1 (6 bases). V dropped 6 bases and J dropped 0 bases, with 8 bases sitting between them. Germline CDR1 reads KGHSH; CDR2 reads LQKENI. The CDR3 is 13 residues long. In DNA, the CDR3 is TGTGCCAGCTCGACAGGAATGAACACTGAAGCTTTCTTT. Translation gives CASSTGMNTEAFF.

This clonotype was picked up many times. The chain couples TRBV3-1 to TRBJ2-3, with D perhaps TRBD1 (6 bases). Germline assignment: CDR1 LGHDT and CDR2 YNNKEL (reference sequence). The length of the CDR3 is 18 residues. V gave up 1 base and J gave up 6 bases, with 23 bases separating them. The CDR3 loop reads CASSQGLASRGGRDTQYF. The CDR3 region has the DNA TGTGCCAGCAGCCAAGGGTTGGCTAGCAGAGGGGGTAGGGATACGCAGTATTTT.

V usage is TRBV7-2 and J usage is TRBJ2-3, with 9 bases lining up with TRBD1. Looked up from germline, CDR1 is SGHTA and CDR2 is FQGNSA. The CDR3 runs to 13 residues. J gave up 9 bases and V 6 bases, and 7 bases lay outside the gene matches. The CDR3 bases are TGTGCCAGCAGTCAGCCCGGGACAGGGACGCAGTATTTT. Amino acid sequence: CASSQPGTGTQYF. The whole variable domain, remainder taken from reference TRBV7-2 and TRBJ2-3, is GAGVSQSPSNKVTEKGKDVELRCDPISGHTALYWYRQSLGQGLEFLIYFQGNSAPDKSGLPSDRFSAERTGGSVSTLTIQRTQQEDSAVYLCASSQPGTGTQYFGPGTRLTVL.

This clonotype was detected ten times or more. The chain has TRBV13 and TRBJ2-7, with D uncertain. CDR1 PRHDT and CDR2 FYEKMQ come from the germline V gene (reference sequence). The CDR3 totals 16 residues. The V end was cut by 2 bases, the J end by 0 bases, with 14 bases between. As DNA, the CDR3 is TGTGCCAGCAGCTTACTACGGACGCCCAACTCCTACGAGCAGTACTTC. Amino acid sequence: CASSLLRTPNSYEQYF.

This clonotype was recorded a few times. The V and J genes are TRBV20-1 and TRBJ2-7; 9 nucleotides agree with TRBD2. The V segment lost 3 bases and the J segment 4 bases; nucleotides outside the gene matches: 7. From germline, CDR1 is DFQATT and CDR2 SNEGSKA (reference sequence). The CDR3 loop spans 14 amino acids. CDR3 sequence reads: CSARSGLAGYEQYF. The CDR3 DNA is TGCAGTGCTAGGTCAGGGCTAGCGGGATACGAGCAGTACTTC.

The table lists this clonotype with a few counts. V usage is TRBV4-2 and J usage is TRBJ1-5, with D perhaps matching TRBD1 (5 bases). The length of the CDR3 is 15 residues. V lost 2 bases, J lost 9 bases, and 17 bases lay in between. Germline loops: CDR1 LGHNA, CDR2 YNFKEQ. The CDR3 DNA follows: TGTGCCAGCAGCCAACCTGAGGGGCCGGTAATGCCCCAGCATTTT. This encodes CASSQPEGPVMPQHF.

Many counts were recorded for this clonotype. The chain carries TRBV6-1 and TRBJ2-1; 10 bases are a match to TRBD2. The J segment lost 7 bases and the V segment lost 6 bases, leaving 6 bases of the junction unmatched. The CDR3 is 14 amino acids. Germline-derived CDR1 and CDR2 are MNHNS and SASEGT. This chain's CDR3 is CASSRLAGVNEQFF. The CDR3 coding sequence is TGTGCCAGCAGCCGGCTAGCGGGAGTAAATGAGCAGTTCTTC.

This clonotype was recorded many times. This rearrangement joins TRBV13 to TRBJ1-1; D remains ambiguous. Per the germline V gene, CDR1 is PRHDT and CDR2 is FYEKMQ (reference sequence). Between the trimmed V and J ends, which lost 7 bases and 10 bases, there was a span of 16 bases. The CDR3 sequence is 12 residues long. CDR3 in amino acids: CASIEVGSSAFF. CDR3 DNA sequence: TGTGCCAGCATCGAGGTGGGGTCCTCAGCTTTCTTT.

Regarding this clonotype: This clone may be a read error of a much larger clone one base away. The gene calls are TRBV14 and TRBJ2-7; possibly TRBD1 for D (6 bases). Trimming removed 5 bases from V and 5 bases from J, with 10 bases in between. Germline loops: CDR1 SGHDN, CDR2 FVKESK. CDR3 length equals 12 residues. The CDR3 DNA follows: TGTGCCAGCAGCGTCACAGGGAACGAGCAGTACTTC. This encodes CASSVTGNEQYF.

Ten or more counts support this clonotype. The chain links TRBV4-1 to TRBJ2-1, with D maybe TRBD1 (5 bases). This CDR3 spans 15 amino acids. Trimming stripped 3 bases from V and 5 bases from J, with 14 bases between. CDR1 is MGHRA, CDR2 YSYEKL, per germline. In nucleotides, the CDR3 is TGCGCCAGCAGCCACCCACATCAGGGCCACAATGAGCAGTTCTTC. It specifies CASSHPHQGHNEQFF.

V usage is TRBV7-8 and J usage is TRBJ2-1; TRBD2 might be the D (5 bases). V lost 4 bases and J lost 8, with 18 bases in between. The CDR3 extends over 15 amino acids. The germline V gene has CDR1 SGHVS and CDR2 FQNEAQ. The CDR3 protein is CASSYLLGSVHEQFF. In DNA form, the CDR3 reads TGTGCCAGCAGCTACCTATTAGGTAGCGTCCATGAGCAGTTCTTC.

This clonotype was seen many times. The chain combines TRBV28 with TRBJ2-7; tentative D call: TRBD2 (5 bases). Germline V gene lookup returns CDR1 MDHEN and CDR2 SYDVKM. V gave up 7 bases and J gave up 0 bases, with 10 bases separating them. The CDR3 runs to 13 residues. Here the CDR3 reads CASMTGDSYEQYF. CDR3 DNA: TGTGCCAGCATGACCGGGGACTCCTACGAGCAGTACTTC.

This clonotype has only a few counts. The rearrangement joins TRBV6-5 to TRBJ1-2, with a weak D call TRBD1 (5 bases). V lost 1 base, J lost 0 bases, and 12 bases lay in between. CDR3 length: 16 amino acids. CDR1 and CDR2 from the germline V gene are MNHEY and SVGAGI. CDR3 in amino acids: CASSYFGGRSNYGYTF. CDR3 sequence (DNA): TGTGCCAGCAGTTACTTCGGGGGACGGTCTAACTATGGCTACACCTTC.

V usage is TRBV10-2 and J usage is TRBJ1-6; no clear D. V lost 11 bases to trimming and J lost 7 bases, with 12 bases between them. Germline loops: CDR1 WSHSY, CDR2 SAAADI. This CDR3 has 12 residues. The CDR3 DNA follows: TGCGCCGTTCAACCGGGAAATTCACCCCTCCACTTT. Protein: CAVQPGNSPLHF.

There are many counts of this clonotype. The CDR3 loop is CATQGTSVTDTQYF. CDR3 nucleotides: TGCGCCACCCAAGGGACTAGCGTCACAGATACGCAGTATTTT. V gene TRBV10-2 combines with J gene TRBJ2-3, with TRBD2 matching over 10 bases. CDR1 is WSHSY, CDR2 SAAADI, per germline. The CDR3 runs 14 residues. V was clipped by 10 bases and J by 2 bases; unmatched bases: 6.

Ten or more counts support this clonotype. The rearrangement joins TRBV7-3 to TRBJ2-3; either TRBD1 or TRBD2 may supply D (5 bases each). From germline, CDR1 is SGHTA and CDR2 FQGTGA. The CDR3 covers 14 residues. The ends were cut back, 5 bases at V and 3 bases at J, with 12 bases in the middle. CDR3 sequence reads: CASSEGSRTDTQYF. CDR3 in DNA: TGTGCCAGCAGCGAGGGGAGCCGGACAGATACGCAGTATTTT.

This clonotype was observed at least ten times. The V call is TRBV7-8, the J call TRBJ1-2, with unresolved D. This CDR3 has 14 residues. V lost 4 bases, J lost 7 bases, and 16 bases lay in between. CDR1 and CDR2 (germline): SGHVS, FQNEAQ. This chain's CDR3 is CASSYTEGLGGYTF. Written as DNA, the CDR3 is TGTGCCAGCAGCTACACCGAAGGGCTAGGTGGCTACACCTTC.

There are many counts of this clonotype. V and J are TRBV30 and TRBJ1-1; D not resolved. V lost 3 bases and J lost 5, with 10 bases in between. The CDR3 length is 12 residues. The germline gives CDR1 GTSNPN, CDR2 SVGIG (reference sequence). CDR3 DNA: TGTGCCTGGAGCTTCGGGGTAACTGAAGCTTTCTTT. Protein product: CAWSFGVTEAFF.

The rearrangement links TRBV4-2 to TRBJ2-1; 8 bases agree with TRBD2. V lost 2 bases and J lost 3; bases outside the gene matches: 3. This CDR3 is 15 amino acids long. Germline V lookup: CDR1 LGHNA, CDR2 YNFKEQ. The CDR3 sequence: CASSQTSGYYNEQFF. The DNA for the CDR3 is TGTGCCAGCAGCCAAACTAGCGGATACTACAATGAGCAGTTCTTC.

The sample holds many counts of this clonotype. The V gene is TRBV30, the J gene TRBJ2-1; 9 bases are a match to TRBD2. The V segment lost 1 base and the J segment 5 bases; nucleotides outside the gene matches: 15. Germline CDR1 reads GTSNPN; CDR2 reads SVGIG (reference sequence). The CDR3 is 18 residues long. The CDR3 sequence: CAWSAPWSRGRANNEQFF. Written as DNA, the CDR3 is TGTGCCTGGAGTGCCCCCTGGTCTCGCGGGAGGGCAAACAATGAGCAGTTCTTC. The full variable domain, rest sourced from reference TRBV30 and TRBJ2-1, is SQTIHQWPATLVQPVGSPLSLECTVEGTSNPNLYWYRQAAGRGLQLLFYSVGIGQISSEVPQNLSASRPQDRQFILSSKKLLLSDSGFYLCAWSAPWSRGRANNEQFFGPGTRLTVL.

The chain combines TRBV5-1 with TRBJ2-1; 8 bases line up with TRBD1. This CDR3 has 16 amino acids. CDR1 and CDR2 from the germline V gene are SGHRS and YFSETQ. V was clipped by 2 bases and J by 3 bases; unmatched bases: 7. The CDR3 protein is CASSLKGTGVYNEQFF. CDR3 DNA: TGCGCCAGCAGCTTAAAGGGGACAGGAGTCTACAATGAGCAGTTCTTC.